Listed below are T cell receptor beta chains from one sample, sequenced in a study of identical twins. TCRdb re-called the 5' RACE reads through MiXCR, storing one row per CDR3 protein. The table lists hundreds of thousands of distinct CDR3 sequences, less than 25% of them singletons, with 2.9% in the top ten. The sample was also linked to a second study, of T cells expressing NK-cell markers.

The sequenced sample was CD4+ T cells sorted from blood. These receptor sequences come from a woman younger than 30 in good health. Each CDR3 is given with its conserved first and last residue. D genes are given only for firm matches. Size values are once, few and many counts, or a class for expanded clones, and some rows have none.

TRBD1,TRBV20-1,TRBJ2-5,.,TGCAGTGCTATAACCGGACAGGGGGGGCAAGAGACCCAGTACTTC,CSAITGQGGQETQYF
TRBD1,TRBV11-3,TRBJ1-2,.,TGTGCCAGCACCCTAATGGGACAGGTAGATGGCTACACCTTC,CASTLMGQVDGYTF
.,TRBV29-1,TRBJ2-7,.,TGCAGCGTTGGTATGGACAGATGGGAGCAGTACTTC,CSVGMDRWEQYF
.,TRBV5-1,TRBJ2-7,few,TGCGCCAGCAGCCCGGACGGACTCGCCTACGAGCAGTACTTC,CASSPDGLAYEQYF
.,TRBV7-7,TRBJ2-2,few,TGTGCTAGCAGCGTCGTGGCGGCCGGGGAGCTGTTTTTT,CASSVVAAGELFF
.,TRBV27,TRBJ2-5,few,TGTGCCAGCAGTTTCGGTAGACAAGAGACCCAGTACTTC,CASSFGRQETQYF
.,TRBV10-1,TRBJ1-3,many,TGCGCCAGCAGTGAGTCGGGGGCGTCTGGAAACACCATATATTTT,CASSESGASGNTIYF
.,TRBV18,TRBJ2-7,.,TGTGCCAGCTCACCACCCTTTTCTGGGCACGGGGACGAGCAGTACTTC,CASSPPFSGHGDEQYF
.,TRBV7-7,TRBJ1-1,.,TGTGCTAGCAGCTTTAGGGGAGAGACGGGCACTGAAGCTTTCTTT,CASSFRGETGTEAFF
TRBD2,TRBV15,TRBJ2-3,.,TGTGCCACCAGCAGAGCGGGGGGGCGGGATACGCAGTATTTT,CATSRAGGRDTQYF
.,TRBV27,TRBJ1-4,few,TGTGCCAGCAGTTATGGGGGTAATGAAAAACTGTTTTTT,CASSYGGNEKLFF
.,TRBV7-2,TRBJ2-1,few,TGTGCCAGCAGCTTAACGAGGAGGGGGACTCGCCGGAACAATGAGCAGTTCTTC,CASSLTRRGTRRNNEQFF
.,TRBV18,TRBJ2-7,few,TGTGCCAGCTCACCACCCCAGGGCGGTGGTATGAGCTCCTACGAGCAGTACTTC,CASSPPQGGGMSSYEQYF
.,TRBV29-1,TRBJ2-3,.,TGCAGCGTTGAACAGGCAGCAGATACGCAGTATTTT,CSVEQAADTQYF
.,TRBV12-3/TRBV12-4,TRBJ2-1,few,TGTGCCAGCAGTTTAAATTCCGATGAGCAGTTCTTC,CASSLNSDEQFF
.,TRBV12-3/TRBV12-4,TRBJ2-3,.,TGTGCCAGCATAAACACAGGGATTCGGGGAGATACGCAGTATTTT,CASINTGIRGDTQYF
TRBD1,TRBV5-1,TRBJ2-7,.,TGCGCCAGCAGCCCATTGACAGGGGCGGGGGAGCAGTACTTC,CASSPLTGAGEQYF
TRBD2,TRBV27,TRBJ2-1,.,TGTGCCAGCAGTTTCCGGCCGCTAGCGGGGTACTCCTACAATGAGCAGTTCTTC,CASSFRPLAGYSYNEQFF
.,TRBV7-9,TRBJ2-1,few,TGTGCCAGCAGCCCAAGTTACGGTGGCAATGAGCAGTTCTTC,CASSPSYGGNEQFF
.,TRBV12-3/TRBV12-4,TRBJ2-7,few,TGTGCCAGCAGTTTCGTCTACGAGCAGTACTTC,CASSFVYEQYF
.,TRBV7-6,TRBJ1-1,.,TGTGCCAGCAGCATAGCACAGACAGTGGGAACTGAAGCTTTCTTT,CASSIAQTVGTEAFF
TRBD2,TRBV29-1,TRBJ2-3,few,TGCAGCGTGGTGAGCGGGGGGCTGAGCACAGATACGCAGTATTTT,CSVVSGGLSTDTQYF
TRBD2,TRBV19,TRBJ2-1,.,TGTGCCAGTAGCCGGGCCGGGCGGGGGAGAGAGCAGTTCTTC,CASSRAGRGREQFF
TRBD2,TRBV5-1,TRBJ2-3,.,TGCGCCAGCCGCGGGGGGGCCATAGATACGCAGTATTTT,CASRGGAIDTQYF
.,TRBV7-6,TRBJ2-2,.,TGTGCCAGCAGCTTGCGGCGCACCGGGGAGCTGTTTTTT,CASSLRRTGELFF
.,TRBV5-1,TRBJ1-1,.,TGCGCCAGCAGCTTGGCCAGAACGAACACTGAAGCTTTCTTT,CASSLARTNTEAFF
.,TRBV2,TRBJ1-5,.,TGTGCCAGCAGTCGTCCCGGGGAGGATGGCCAGCCCCAGCATTTT,CASSRPGEDGQPQHF
TRBD1,TRBV5-1,TRBJ2-1,.,TGCGCCAGCAGCCTACAGGGGTCTGCCAATGAGCAGTTCTTC,CASSLQGSANEQFF
.,TRBV20-1,TRBJ1-2,few,TGCAGTGCACCCCACTCGGGGAACGGCTACACCTTC,CSAPHSGNGYTF
.,TRBV4-2,TRBJ2-1,few,TGTGCCAGCAGCCAAGATGGGGTTGGCGGGCGGGGAAATGAGCAGTTCTTC,CASSQDGVGGRGNEQFF
TRBD2,TRBV2,TRBJ2-5,.,TGTGCCAGCCTGGGGGGGAGGCGGCAAGAGACCCAGTACTTC,CASLGGRRQETQYF
.,TRBV6-5,TRBJ2-7,few,TGTGCCAGCAGTTACGGAGGTTCTGGATACGAGCAGTACTTC,CASSYGGSGYEQYF
.,TRBV10-1,TRBJ2-5,.,TGCGCCAGCAGTGAGAATAGCGGTGATGCAGAGACCCAGTACTTC,CASSENSGDAETQYF
.,TRBV12-3/TRBV12-4,TRBJ1-4,many,TGTGCCAGCAGTTTAGAGGTCCATCAACAACTGTTTTTT,CASSLEVHQQLFF
TRBD1,TRBV7-8,TRBJ1-2,.,TGTGCCAGCAGCTTGACAGGGGCAGCGGGCTACACCTTC,CASSLTGAAGYTF
.,TRBV5-6,TRBJ2-1,.,TGTGCCAGCAGTTTGGTGCACAATGAGCAGTTCTTC,CASSLVHNEQFF
.,TRBV20-1,TRBJ2-7,.,TGCAGTGCCCTGGGGGCCTACGAGCAGTACTTC,CSALGAYEQYF
.,TRBV9,TRBJ1-2,few,TGTGCCAGCAGCGTAGGCAGCCAGGCTAACTATGGCTACACCTTC,CASSVGSQANYGYTF
TRBD1,TRBV15,TRBJ2-5,.,TGTGCCACCAGAGGGATCAGGGGGCGCGGGGAGACCCAGTACTTC,CATRGIRGRGETQYF
TRBD1,TRBV20-1,TRBJ2-5,.,TGCAGTGCTAGGCGACAGGGTTTTCAAGAGACCCAGTACTTC,CSARRQGFQETQYF
.,TRBV6-1,TRBJ2-3,few,TGTGCCAGCAGCCCTGCGAACTCAGATACGCAGTATTTT,CASSPANSDTQYF
.,TRBV7-2,TRBJ2-6,.,TGTGCCAGCAGCTTAGGGTACAGCTCTGGGGCCAACGTCCTGACTTTC,CASSLGYSSGANVLTF
TRBD2,TRBV5-1,TRBJ2-3,few,TGCGCCAGCAGCTTGCAACTAGCGGGGACGGGTAGCACAGATACGCAGTATTTT,CASSLQLAGTGSTDTQYF
TRBD2,TRBV10-3,TRBJ2-1,few,TGTGCCATCAGTTGGGAGGGCAATGAGCAGTTCTTC,CAISWEGNEQFF
.,TRBV10-3,TRBJ1-1,.,TGTGCCATCACCCCGGGGGTAGCGAGCGGGACTGAAGCTTTCTTT,CAITPGVASGTEAFF
.,TRBV5-1,TRBJ2-3,few,TGCGCCAGCGGGAGTAGCACTAGCACAGATACGCAGTATTTT,CASGSSTSTDTQYF
.,TRBV6-1,TRBJ1-6,.,TGTGCCAGCAACCCTACTCGGGGGTTTTCCTATAATTCACCCCTCCACTTT,CASNPTRGFSYNSPLHF
TRBD1,TRBV9,TRBJ2-7,.,TGTGCCAGCAGCGCCGGTCAGACAGGGTCGTACTACGAGCAGTACTTC,CASSAGQTGSYYEQYF
.,TRBV20-1,TRBJ2-1,few,TGCAGTGCTAAACTCGGGGGTGCTTACAATGAGCAGTTCTTC,CSAKLGGAYNEQFF
TRBD1,TRBV25-1,TRBJ2-1,.,TGTGCCAGCAGTGAATGGGGACAGGGGAAGTTCTTC,CASSEWGQGKFF
.,TRBV3-1,TRBJ2-4,.,TGTGCCAGCAGCCAAGATGGGATGGCAACAGGCATTCAGTACTTC,CASSQDGMATGIQYF
TRBD2,TRBV7-2,TRBJ2-1,.,TGTGCCAGCAGCCAAAGGGCTAGCGGGGGGGCCCAGCAGTTCTTC,CASSQRASGGAQQFF